The clone carrying this TCR beta chain was found a few times. Its matching antigen is unknown. An equimolar mix of two oligonucleotides served as the beta constant-region primer for TRBC1 and TRBC2. The cDNA 3' end received a ligated single-stranded oligonucleotide carrying the SP2 primer and a 12-nucleotide UMI. TCRdb called the UMI-ligation and nested PCR reads again in MiXCR, with one record for every CDR3 protein. This table holds about 85,000 distinct CDR3 sequences, under 15% found once. This CDR3 region has 13 residues. CDR1 MNHEY and CDR2 SVGAGI come from the germline V gene. The V gene end was trimmed by 6 bases and the J gene end by 0 bases; junction bases not matched to a gene: 2. These data originate in a study of naive and memory T cell subsets. Study-wide findings and caveats: Gini index rose across naive, CM, EM and EMRA in CD4 and CD8. Findings for naive and memory subsets could not be checked against ground truth.

The receptor was isolated from a human donor in good health. The chain is built from TRBV6-5 and TRBJ2-7; TRBD2 aligns across 7 bases. Source material: central memory CD4+ T cells from blood. CDR3 residues: CASRRESSYEQYF. CDR3 nucleotides: TGTGCCAGCAGGCGGGAGAGCTCCTACGAGCAGTACTTC.